The clone carrying this TCR beta chain was detected only a few times. Its specificity is not known. This record comes from a study of T-cell memory formation after mild COVID-19. Study at large: In these data, TCR clusters were largely donor specific. Study results and limitations: The study found balanced CD4/CD8 in clones contracting day 15 to 85 and a CD4+ lean in later expanders.

Employing constant-segment primers, 5'RACE generated TCR alpha and TCR beta cDNA libraries bearing sample barcodes and UMIs. A single record per CDR3 protein comes from TCRdb applying MiXCR to the 5' RACE reads. The sample records a few hundred thousand distinct CDR3 sequences, 20% to 25% being singletons. Germline V lookup: CDR1 SEHNR, CDR2 FQNEAQ (reference sequence). Deletions cut 6 bases from V and 4 bases from J, with 12 bases between. This CDR3 contains 13 residues. Sequenced material: PBMCs or a T cell subset sorted from them (not recorded which). V and J are TRBV7-9 and TRBJ2-5; D possibly corresponds to TRBD1 (5 bases). This TCR was recovered from a man younger than 30 who had mild COVID-19 (a few samples of this study predate the infection). Cell type and time point are not known. The CDR3 is CASRGREGETQYF. Written as DNA, the CDR3 is TGTGCCAGCAGAGGCAGGGAAGGAGAGACCCAGTACTTC.